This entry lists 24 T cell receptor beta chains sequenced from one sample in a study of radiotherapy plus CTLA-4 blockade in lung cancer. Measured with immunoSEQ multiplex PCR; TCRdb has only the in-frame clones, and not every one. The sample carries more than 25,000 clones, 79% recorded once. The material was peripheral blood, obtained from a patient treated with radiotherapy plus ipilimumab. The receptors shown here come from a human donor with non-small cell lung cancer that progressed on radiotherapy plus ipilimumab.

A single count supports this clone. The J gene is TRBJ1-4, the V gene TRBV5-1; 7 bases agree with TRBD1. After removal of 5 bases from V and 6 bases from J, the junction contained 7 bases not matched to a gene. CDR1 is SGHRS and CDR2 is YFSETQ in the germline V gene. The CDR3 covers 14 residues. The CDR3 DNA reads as TGCGCCAGCAGGGAGGAACAGGGGCATGAAAAACTGTTTTTT. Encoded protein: CASREEQGHEKLFF.

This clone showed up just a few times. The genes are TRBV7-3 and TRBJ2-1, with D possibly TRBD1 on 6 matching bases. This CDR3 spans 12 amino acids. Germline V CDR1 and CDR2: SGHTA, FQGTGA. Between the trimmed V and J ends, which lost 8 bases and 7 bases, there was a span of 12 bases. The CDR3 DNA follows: TGTGCCAGCGGGGCTAGGGGGAATGAGCAGTTCTTC. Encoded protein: CASGARGNEQFF.

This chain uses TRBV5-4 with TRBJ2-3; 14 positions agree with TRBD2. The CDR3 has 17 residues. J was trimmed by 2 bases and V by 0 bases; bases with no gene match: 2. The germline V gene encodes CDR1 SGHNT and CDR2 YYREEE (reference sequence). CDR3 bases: TGTGCCAGCAGCTTGGGGACTAGCGGGAGGAACACAGATACGCAGTATTTT. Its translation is CASSLGTSGRNTDTQYF.

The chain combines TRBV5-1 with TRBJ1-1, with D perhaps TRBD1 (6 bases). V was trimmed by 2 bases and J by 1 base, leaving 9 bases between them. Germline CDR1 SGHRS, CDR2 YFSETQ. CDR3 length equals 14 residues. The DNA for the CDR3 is TGCGCCAGCAGCTTCCAGGACAGGAACACTGAAGCTTTCTTT. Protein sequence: CASSFQDRNTEAFF. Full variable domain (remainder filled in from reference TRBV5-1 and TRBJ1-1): KAGVTQTPRYLIKTRGQQVTLSCSPISGHRSVSWYQQTPGQGLQFLFEYFSETQRNKGNFPGRFSGRQFSNSRSEMNVSTLELGDSALYLCASSFQDRNTEAFFGQGTRLTVV.

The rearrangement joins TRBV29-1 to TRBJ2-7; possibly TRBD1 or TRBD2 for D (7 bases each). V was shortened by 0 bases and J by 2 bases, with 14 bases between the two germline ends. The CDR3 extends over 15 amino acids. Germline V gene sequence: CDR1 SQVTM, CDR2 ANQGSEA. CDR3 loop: CSVEEGRGRAYEQYF. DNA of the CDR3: TGCAGCGTTGAAGAGGGGAGGGGGCGCGCCTACGAGCAGTACTTC.

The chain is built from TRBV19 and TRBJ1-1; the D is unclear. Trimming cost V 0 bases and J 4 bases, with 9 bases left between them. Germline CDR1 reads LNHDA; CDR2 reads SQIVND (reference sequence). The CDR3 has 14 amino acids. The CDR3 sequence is CASSIEGLGTEAFF. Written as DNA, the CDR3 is TGTGCCAGTAGTATAGAAGGTTTGGGCACTGAAGCTTTCTTT.

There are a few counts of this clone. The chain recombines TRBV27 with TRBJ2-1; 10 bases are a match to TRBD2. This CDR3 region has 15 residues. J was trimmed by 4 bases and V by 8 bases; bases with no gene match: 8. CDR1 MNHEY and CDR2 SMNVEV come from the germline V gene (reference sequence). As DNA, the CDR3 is TGTGCCAGCTATATTAGCGGGGGGTTTTACAATGAGCAGTTCTTC. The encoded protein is CASYISGGFYNEQFF.

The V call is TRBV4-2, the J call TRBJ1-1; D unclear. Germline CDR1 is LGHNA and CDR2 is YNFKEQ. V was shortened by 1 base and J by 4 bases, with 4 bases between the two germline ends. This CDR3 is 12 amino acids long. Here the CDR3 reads CASSQGPTEAFF. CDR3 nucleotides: TGTGCCAGCAGCCAAGGCCCCACTGAAGCTTTCTTT.

The CDR3 sequence: CAIRRGPNEQFF. CDR3 DNA sequence: TGTGCCATCAGGCGGGGGCCCAATGAGCAGTTCTTC. The V gene is TRBV10-3, the J gene TRBJ2-1; a weak D match, TRBD2 (7 bases). Germline CDR1 reads ENHRY; CDR2 reads SYGVKD. This CDR3 has 12 residues. The V end lost 6 bases, the J end lost 6 bases, and 9 bases lay between the germline ends.

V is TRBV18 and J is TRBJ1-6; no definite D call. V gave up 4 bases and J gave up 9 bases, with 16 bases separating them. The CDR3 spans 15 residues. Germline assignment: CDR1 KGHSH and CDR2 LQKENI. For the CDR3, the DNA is TGTGCCAGCTCACTAGCTGGCCCACCCGGTTCACCCCTCCACTTT. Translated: CASSLAGPPGSPLHF.

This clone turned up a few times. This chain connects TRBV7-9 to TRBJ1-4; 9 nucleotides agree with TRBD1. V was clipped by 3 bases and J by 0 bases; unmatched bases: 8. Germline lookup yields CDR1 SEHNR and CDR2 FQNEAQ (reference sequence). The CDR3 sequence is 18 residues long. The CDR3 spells CASSLGQGLAATNEKLFF. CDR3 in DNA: TGTGCCAGCAGCTTGGGACAGGGTTTAGCCGCAACTAATGAAAAACTGTTTTTT.

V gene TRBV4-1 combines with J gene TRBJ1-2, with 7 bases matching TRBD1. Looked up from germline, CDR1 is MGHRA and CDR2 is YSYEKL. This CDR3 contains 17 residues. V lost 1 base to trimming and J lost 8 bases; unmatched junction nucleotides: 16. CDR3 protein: CASSQGRPGGGILGYTF. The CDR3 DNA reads TGCGCCAGCAGCCAAGGGCGCCCAGGGGGTGGGATATTAGGCTACACCTTC.

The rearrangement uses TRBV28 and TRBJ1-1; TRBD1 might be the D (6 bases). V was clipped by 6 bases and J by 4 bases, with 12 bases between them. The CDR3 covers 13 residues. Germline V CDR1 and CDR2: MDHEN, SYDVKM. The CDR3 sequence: CASRKGGFTEAFF. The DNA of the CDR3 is TGTGCCAGCAGGAAAGGGGGGTTCACTGAAGCTTTCTTT.

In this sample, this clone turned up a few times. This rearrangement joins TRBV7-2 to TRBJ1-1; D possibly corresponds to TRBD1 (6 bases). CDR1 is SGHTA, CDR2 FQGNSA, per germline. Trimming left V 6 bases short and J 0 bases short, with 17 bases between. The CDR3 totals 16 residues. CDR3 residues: CASRLRGDWVNTEAFF. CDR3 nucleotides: TGTGCCAGCAGGCTTAGGGGGGATTGGGTGAACACTGAAGCTTTCTTT.

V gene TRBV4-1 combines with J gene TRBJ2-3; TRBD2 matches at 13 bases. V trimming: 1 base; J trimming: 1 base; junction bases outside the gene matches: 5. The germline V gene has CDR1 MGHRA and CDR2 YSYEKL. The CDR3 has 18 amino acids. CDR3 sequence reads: CASSQGRTSGSGTDTQYF. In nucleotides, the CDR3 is TGCGCCAGCAGCCAAGGGCGGACTAGCGGGAGTGGCACAGATACGCAGTATTTT.

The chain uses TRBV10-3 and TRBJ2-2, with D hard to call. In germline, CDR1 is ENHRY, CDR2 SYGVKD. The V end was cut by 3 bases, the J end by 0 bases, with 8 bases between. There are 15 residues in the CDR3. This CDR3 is CAISDLVANTGELFF. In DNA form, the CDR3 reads TGTGCCATCAGTGACCTAGTAGCGAACACCGGGGAGCTGTTTTTT.

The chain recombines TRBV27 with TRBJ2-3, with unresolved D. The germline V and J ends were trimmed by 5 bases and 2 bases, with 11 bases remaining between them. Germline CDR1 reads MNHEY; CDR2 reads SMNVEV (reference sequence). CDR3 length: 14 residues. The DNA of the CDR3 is TGTGCCAGCAGTCTCCGACTCAACACAGATACGCAGTATTTT. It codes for CASSLRLNTDTQYF.

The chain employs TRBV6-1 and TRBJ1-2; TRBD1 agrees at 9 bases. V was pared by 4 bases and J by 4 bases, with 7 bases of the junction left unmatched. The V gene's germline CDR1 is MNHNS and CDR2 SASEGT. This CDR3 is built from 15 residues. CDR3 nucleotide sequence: TGTGCCAGCAGTGGGACGGACAGGGGTGGCTATGGCTACACCTTC. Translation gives CASSGTDRGGYGYTF.

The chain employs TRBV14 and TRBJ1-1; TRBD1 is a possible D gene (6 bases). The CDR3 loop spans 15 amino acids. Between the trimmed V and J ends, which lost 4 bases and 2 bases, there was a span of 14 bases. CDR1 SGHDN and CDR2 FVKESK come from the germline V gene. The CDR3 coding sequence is TGTGCCAGCAGCCGGTCGGGGGGGCCCAACACTGAAGCTTTCTTT. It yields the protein CASSRSGGPNTEAFF.

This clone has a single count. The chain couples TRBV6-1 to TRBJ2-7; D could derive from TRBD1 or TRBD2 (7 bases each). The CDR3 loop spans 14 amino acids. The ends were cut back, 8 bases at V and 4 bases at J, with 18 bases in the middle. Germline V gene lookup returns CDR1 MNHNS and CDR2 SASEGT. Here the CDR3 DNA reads TGTGCCAGCCGAGAGCCAGGGGGGGTTTACGAGCAGTACTTC. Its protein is CASREPGGVYEQYF.

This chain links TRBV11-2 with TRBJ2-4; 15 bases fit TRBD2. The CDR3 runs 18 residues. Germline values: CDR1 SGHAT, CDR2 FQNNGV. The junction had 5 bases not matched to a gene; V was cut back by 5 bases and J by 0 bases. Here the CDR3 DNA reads TGTGCCAGCAGCCAGTGGGGACTAGCGGGGGGAGCCAAAAACATTCAGTACTTC. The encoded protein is CASSQWGLAGGAKNIQYF.

The CDR3 DNA is TGTGCCAGCAGCTTAGGTCGGGAGCCCCAGCATTTT. This gives the protein CASSLGREPQHF. This rearrangement joins TRBV7-9 to TRBJ1-5; no clear D. The CDR3 is made up of 12 amino acids. V lost 1 base and J lost 8, with 6 bases in between. Per the germline V gene, CDR1 is SEHNR and CDR2 is FQNEAQ (reference sequence). Supplemented by reference TRBV7-9 and TRBJ1-5, the full variable domain reads DTGVSQNPRHKITKRGQNVTFRCDPISEHNRLYWYRQTLGQGPEFLTYFQNEAQLEKSRLLSDRFSAERPKGSFSTLEIQRTEQGDSAMYLCASSLGREPQHFGDGTRLSIL.

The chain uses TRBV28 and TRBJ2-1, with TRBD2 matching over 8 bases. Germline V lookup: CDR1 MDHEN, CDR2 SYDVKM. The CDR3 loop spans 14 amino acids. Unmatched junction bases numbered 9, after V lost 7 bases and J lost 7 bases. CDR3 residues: CASITRGGLNEQFF. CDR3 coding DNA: TGTGCCAGCATAACCCGCGGGGGGTTGAATGAGCAGTTCTTC.

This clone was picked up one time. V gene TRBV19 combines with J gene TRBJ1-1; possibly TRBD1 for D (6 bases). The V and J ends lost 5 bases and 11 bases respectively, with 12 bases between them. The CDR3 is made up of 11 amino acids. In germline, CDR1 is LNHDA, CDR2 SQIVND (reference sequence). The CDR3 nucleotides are TGTGCCAGTAGTTTCGGGACAAGCGCTTTCTTT. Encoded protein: CASSFGTSAFF.